A single sample gave rise to the 30 T cell receptor beta chains below, sequenced in a study of identical twins. Each CDR3 protein gets one entry after TCRdb re-called the 5' RACE reads with MiXCR. The top ten clones hold roughly 8% of a sample with 120,000 to 150,000 distinct CDR3 sequences, around 3.5% of them seen once. The sample comprised memory T cells sorted from blood. These TCRs come from a man younger than 35 in good health.

This clonotype came up many times. The rearrangement uses TRBV5-6 and TRBJ2-7; 10 bases agree with TRBD2. The CDR3 totals 15 residues. V shed 4 bases, J shed 0 bases, and the junction held 4 bases outside the gene matches. Germline V gene sequence: CDR1 SGHDT, CDR2 YYEEEE. The CDR3 loop is CASSRAGGLSYEQYV. In nucleotides, the CDR3 is TGTGCCAGCAGCCGAGCGGGAGGGCTCTCCTACGAGCAGTACGTC.

This clonotype was seen a handful of times. This chain connects TRBV11-2 to TRBJ2-7, with D maybe TRBD2 (5 bases). Trimming took off 1 base at V and 7 bases at J, with 11 bases between the two ends. The CDR3 loop spans 13 amino acids. Germline V gene sequence: CDR1 SGHAT, CDR2 FQNNGV. CDR3 nucleotides: TGTGCCAGCAGCTTAGGAGCGGCTACGGAGCAGTACTTC. Translating it yields CASSLGAATEQYF.

This clonotype was seen many times. The CDR3 DNA follows: TGTGCCACCAGCAAAAAGGGGGCTAGAGGGAACTATGGCTACACCTTC. It translates to CATSKKGARGNYGYTF. The chain combines TRBV15 with TRBJ1-2; 7 bases are shared with TRBD1. This CDR3 region has 16 residues. The J segment lost 2 bases and the V segment lost 4 bases, leaving 10 bases of the junction unmatched. Per germline, CDR1 LNHNV and CDR2 YYDKDF (reference sequence).

This clonotype was observed many times. The chain links TRBV5-6 to TRBJ2-1; D remains unclear. CDR1 and CDR2 from the germline V gene are SGHDT and YYEEEE. V was pared by 0 bases and J by 4 bases, with 5 bases between. CDR3 length: 13 residues. In DNA form, the CDR3 reads TGTGCCAGCAGCTTGGAGAGTTACAATGAGCAGTTCTTC. This sequence encodes CASSLESYNEQFF. The whole variable domain, filled in from reference TRBV5-6 and TRBJ2-1, reads DAGVTQSPTHLIKTRGQQVTLRCSPKSGHDTVSWYQQALGQGPQFIFQYYEEEERQRGNFPDRFSGHQFPNYSSELNVNALLLGDSALYLCASSLESYNEQFFGPGTRLTVL.

This clonotype was seen ten or more times. The rearrangement links TRBV5-1 to TRBJ2-3; 9 bases fit TRBD1. This CDR3 spans 14 amino acids. Trimming took 9 bases from V and 2 from J; bases not matched to a gene: 7. Per germline, CDR1 SGHRS and CDR2 YFSETQ. The CDR3 sequence is CATAGQGNTDTQYF. CDR3 DNA: TGCGCCACCGCCGGACAGGGGAACACAGATACGCAGTATTTT.

The sample holds a few counts of this clonotype. The chain has TRBV2 and TRBJ1-2; 8 positions agree with TRBD1. The CDR3 is made up of 17 amino acids. Trimming removed 1 base from V and 8 bases from J; junction bases left unmatched: 15. CDR1 and CDR2 (germline): SNHLY, FYNNEI. The CDR3 sequence: CASSEDRTGSVAGGYTF. As DNA, the CDR3 is TGTGCCAGCAGTGAAGATCGGACAGGGTCCGTAGCTGGGGGCTACACCTTC.

This clonotype was detected ten times or more. The rearrangement links TRBV29-1 to TRBJ2-3, with 9 bases fitting TRBD2. V trimming: 6 bases; J trimming: 3 bases; junction bases outside the gene matches: 10. Germline V CDR1 and CDR2: SQVTM, ANQGSEA. The CDR3 totals 15 residues. The CDR3 sequence is CSVLDSGSGTDTQYF. The CDR3 DNA reads TGCAGCGTCCTCGATAGCGGGAGTGGGACAGATACGCAGTATTTT.

This clonotype appeared many times. The chain recombines TRBV18 with TRBJ1-1, with no clear D. CDR1 and CDR2 from the germline V gene are KGHSH and LQKENI. V was trimmed by 5 bases and J by 0 bases, leaving 7 bases between them. CDR3 length: 13 amino acids. CDR3 bases: TGTGCCAGCTCATCTTCAGTGAACACTGAAGCTTTCTTT. Translation gives CASSSSVNTEAFF. The whole variable domain, remainder taken from reference TRBV18 and TRBJ1-1, is NAGVMQNPRHLVRRRGQEARLRCSPMKGHSHVYWYRQLPEEGLKFMVYLQKENIIDESGMPKERFSAEFPKEGPSILRIQQVVRGDSAAYFCASSSSVNTEAFFGQGTRLTVV.

This clonotype was observed many times. The genes are TRBV20-1 and TRBJ1-1; 7 bases fit TRBD1. The germline CDR1 and CDR2 sequences are DFQATT and SNEGSKA (reference sequence). The V gene end was trimmed by 6 bases and the J gene end by 0 bases; junction bases not matched to a gene: 7. The CDR3 is 14 amino acids. DNA for the CDR3: TGCAGTGCCGACCAGACAGGGATGAACACTGAAGCTTTCTTT. Protein product: CSADQTGMNTEAFF.

In its sample, this clonotype was seen many times. The V call is TRBV4-3, the J call TRBJ2-3; D remains ambiguous. The germline V gene encodes CDR1 LGHNA and CDR2 YSLEER. The ends were cut back, 4 bases at V and 2 bases at J, with 10 bases in the middle. The CDR3 runs to 14 residues. The chain's CDR3 is CASSLGPATDTQYF. CDR3 nucleotide sequence: TGCGCCAGCAGCCTAGGCCCGGCCACAGATACGCAGTATTTT.

This clonotype was recorded at least ten times. The rearrangement uses TRBV13 and TRBJ2-2, with TRBD2 matching over 9 bases. V shed 4 bases and J 8 bases; nucleotides not matched to a gene: 11. The CDR3 extends over 16 amino acids. Germline CDR1 PRHDT, CDR2 FYEKMQ (reference sequence). The DNA for the CDR3 is TGTGCCAGCAGCTCCCCAGGCGGGAGGGCCTTTGGGGAGCTGTTTTTT. It encodes CASSSPGGRAFGELFF.

This clonotype has a count of ten or more. V is TRBV12-3 or TRBV12-4 and J is TRBJ2-2, with a weak D call TRBD1 (5 bases). V dropped 6 bases and J dropped 6 bases, with 11 bases sitting between them. This CDR3 region has 13 residues. The DNA for the CDR3 is TGTGCCAGCAGGTCAGGGATTTCCGGGGAGCTGTTTTTT. This sequence encodes CASRSGISGELFF.

This clonotype occurred many times. This chain joins TRBV6-1 and TRBJ2-7; 8 bases match TRBD1. Germline assignment: CDR1 MNHNS and CDR2 SASEGT. The CDR3 spans 15 residues. J lost 6 bases, V lost 6 bases, and 13 bases had no gene match. This chain's CDR3 is CASRGNQGAYAEQYF. CDR3 DNA: TGTGCCAGCAGGGGCAACCAGGGGGCCTACGCCGAGCAGTACTTC.

This clonotype came up many times. The genes are TRBV29-1 and TRBJ2-2, with unresolved D. The CDR3 is made up of 12 amino acids. Trimming shortened V by 5 bases and J by 2 bases, and 6 bases separated the two germline ends. From germline, CDR1 is SQVTM and CDR2 ANQGSEA. The DNA of the CDR3 is TGCAGCGTTTCCTCTAACACCGGGGAGCTGTTTTTT. Translated: CSVSSNTGELFF.

This clonotype was counted many times. This chain connects TRBV24-1 to TRBJ2-1; D might be TRBD1 (6 bases). Germline loops: CDR1 KGHDR, CDR2 SFDVKD. The ends were cut back, 4 bases at V and 1 base at J, with 13 bases in the middle. The CDR3 spans 16 residues. CDR3 sequence: CATSEFTGSSYNEQFF. In DNA, the CDR3 is TGTGCCACCAGTGAATTCACAGGGTCGTCCTACAATGAGCAGTTCTTC.

This clonotype was found many times. This chain links TRBV7-9 with TRBJ1-4; 7 nucleotides match TRBD1. Germline CDR1 and CDR2: SEHNR and FQNEAQ (reference sequence). V trimming: 5 bases; J trimming: 3 bases; junction bases outside the gene matches: 3. The CDR3 sequence is 14 residues long. The CDR3 spells CASSHGTANEKLFF. The CDR3 DNA sequence: TGTGCCAGCAGCCACGGGACAGCTAATGAAAAACTGTTTTTT.

This clonotype appeared many times. The V and J genes are TRBV7-2 and TRBJ1-3, with a weak D call TRBD1 (6 bases). Deletions cut 4 bases from V and 8 bases from J, with 18 bases between. Per the germline V gene, CDR1 is SGHTA and CDR2 is FQGNSA. The CDR3 is made up of 15 amino acids. CDR3 nucleotides: TGTGCCAGCAGCTCCACAGGGAGCCCGGGAGACACCATATATTTT. Its protein product is CASSSTGSPGDTIYF.

This clonotype was detected many times. The genes are TRBV6-1 and TRBJ1-1; 10 bases map to TRBD1. CDR1 and CDR2 from the germline V gene are MNHNS and SASEGT. Trimming cost V 6 bases and J 4 bases; bases outside gene matches: 11. The CDR3 has 16 residues. In DNA form, the CDR3 reads TGTGCCAGCAGCGTAAGAATGGGACAGGGGTCCACTGAAGCTTTCTTT. Translated, it gives CASSVRMGQGSTEAFF.

This clonotype appeared many times. V usage is TRBV29-1 and J usage is TRBJ2-1, with 7 bases matching TRBD1. J lost 1 base, V lost 6 bases, and 6 bases had no gene match. The CDR3 runs to 14 residues. The germline V gene encodes CDR1 SQVTM and CDR2 ANQGSEA. For the CDR3, the DNA is TGCAGCGTGCCACAGGGGTTTTCCTACAATGAGCAGTTCTTC. As protein: CSVPQGFSYNEQFF.

The chain links TRBV20-1 to TRBJ1-2; 11 bases agree with TRBD1. The V gene's germline CDR1 is DFQATT and CDR2 SNEGSKA (reference sequence). The trim removed 5 bases at V and 4 bases at J, leaving 12 bases unmatched. The CDR3 sequence is 16 residues long. For the CDR3, the DNA is TGCAGTGCTGGGGGGACAGGGGGAAGAGGTATCTATGGCTACACCTTC. Translation: CSAGGTGGRGIYGYTF.

In its sample, this clonotype was seen many times. The genes are TRBV12-3 or TRBV12-4 and TRBJ2-2; D tentatively reads TRBD1 or TRBD2 (5 bases each). V lost 6 bases and J lost 0, with 23 bases in between. The CDR3 has 19 residues. The CDR3 reads CASRGPGQTKTANTGELFF. The CDR3 coding sequence is TGTGCCAGCAGGGGCCCGGGGCAGACCAAGACCGCGAACACCGGGGAGCTGTTTTTT.

This clonotype appeared many times. CDR3 bases: TGTGCCACCAGCTCGGGGTCGAGAGGGGTCGCAACTAATGAAAAACTGTTTTTT. This sequence encodes CATSSGSRGVATNEKLFF. The rearrangement uses TRBV15 and TRBJ1-4; tentatively, D is TRBD1 (5 bases). This CDR3 is built from 18 residues. Germline CDR1 reads LNHNV; CDR2 reads YYDKDF (reference sequence). Deletions cut 5 bases from V and 0 bases from J, with 19 bases between.

This clonotype appeared many times. The chain has TRBV13 and TRBJ2-3; D might be TRBD1 (6 bases). The V end lost 4 bases, the J end lost 6 bases, and 14 bases lay between the germline ends. The CDR3 consists of 14 residues. The V gene's germline CDR1 is PRHDT and CDR2 FYEKMQ (reference sequence). The CDR3 coding sequence is TGTGCCAGCAGCTCTCAACAGGGTAAGGATACGCAGTATTTT. Its translation is CASSSQQGKDTQYF.

The chain employs TRBV5-1 and TRBJ2-1; 9 nucleotides match TRBD2. CDR3 length: 14 residues. CDR1 and CDR2 (germline): SGHRS, YFSETQ. V lost 6 bases and J lost 4; bases outside the gene matches: 5. Here the CDR3 reads CASNLAGIYNEQFF. CDR3 nucleotides: TGCGCCAGCAACCTAGCGGGGATTTACAATGAGCAGTTCTTC.

This clonotype was seen many times. The rearrangement joins TRBV10-3 to TRBJ2-1; the match to TRBD1 covers 8 bases. The CDR3 runs to 15 residues. V lost 5 bases to trimming and J lost 3 bases; unmatched junction nucleotides: 6. Germline V gene data show CDR1 as ENHRY and CDR2 as SYGVKD. The CDR3 DNA sequence: TGTGCCATCAGTCAACAGGGGGTCGGCTACAATGAGCAGTTCTTC. Its translation: CAISQQGVGYNEQFF.

The rearrangement links TRBV18 to TRBJ1-5; D is unclear. Germline V gene lookup returns CDR1 KGHSH and CDR2 LQKENI. Between the trimmed V and J ends, which lost 4 bases and 4 bases, there was a span of 5 bases. The CDR3 is 12 amino acids. The CDR3 loop is CASSRDNQPQHF. The DNA of the CDR3 is TGTGCCAGCTCACGAGATAATCAGCCCCAGCATTTT.

In this sample, this clonotype turned up many times. This chain links TRBV5-4 with TRBJ2-5; D is ambiguous. With 0 bases removed from V and 2 bases from J, the gap between germline ends came to 11 bases. This CDR3 has 15 amino acids. Germline V gives CDR1 SGHNT, CDR2 YYREEE (reference sequence). As DNA, the CDR3 is TGTGCCAGCAGCTTGGGGGGAACCGGACAAGAGACCCAGTACTTC. Its protein product is CASSLGGTGQETQYF.

This clonotype was seen repeatedly, ten times or more. This chain links TRBV3-1 with TRBJ2-1; 12 bases match TRBD2. The V gene's germline CDR1 is LGHDT and CDR2 YNNKEL (reference sequence). V trimming: 3 bases; J trimming: 4 bases; junction bases outside the gene matches: 4. This CDR3 comprises 16 residues. CDR3 loop: CASSQVLAGGYNEQFF. In nucleotides, the CDR3 is TGTGCCAGCAGCCAGGTTCTAGCGGGAGGGTACAATGAGCAGTTCTTC.

The chain uses TRBV6-2 or TRBV6-3 and TRBJ2-6, with D unresolved. Deletions cut 8 bases from V and 2 bases from J, with 4 bases between. The CDR3 sequence is 12 residues long. Germline V lookup: CDR1 MNHEY, CDR2 SVGEGT. The CDR3 coding sequence is TGTGCCAGCTCAGCTGGGGCCAACGTCCTGACTTTC. Residues: CASSAGANVLTF.

This clonotype was recorded a few times. CDR3: CASSLDGAGYTF. The CDR3 DNA reads as TGTGCCAGCAGCTTAGATGGAGCTGGCTACACCTTC. The chain joins TRBV7-9 to TRBJ1-2; D is unresolved. V gave up 1 base and J gave up 7 bases, with 7 bases separating them. Germline V gives CDR1 SEHNR, CDR2 FQNEAQ (reference sequence). The CDR3 consists of 12 residues. Supplemented by reference TRBV7-9 and TRBJ1-2, the full variable domain reads DTGVSQNPRHKITKRGQNVTFRCDPISEHNRLYWYRQTLGQGPEFLTYFQNEAQLEKSRLLSDRFSAERPKGSFSTLEIQRTEQGDSAMYLCASSLDGAGYTFGSGTRLTVV.